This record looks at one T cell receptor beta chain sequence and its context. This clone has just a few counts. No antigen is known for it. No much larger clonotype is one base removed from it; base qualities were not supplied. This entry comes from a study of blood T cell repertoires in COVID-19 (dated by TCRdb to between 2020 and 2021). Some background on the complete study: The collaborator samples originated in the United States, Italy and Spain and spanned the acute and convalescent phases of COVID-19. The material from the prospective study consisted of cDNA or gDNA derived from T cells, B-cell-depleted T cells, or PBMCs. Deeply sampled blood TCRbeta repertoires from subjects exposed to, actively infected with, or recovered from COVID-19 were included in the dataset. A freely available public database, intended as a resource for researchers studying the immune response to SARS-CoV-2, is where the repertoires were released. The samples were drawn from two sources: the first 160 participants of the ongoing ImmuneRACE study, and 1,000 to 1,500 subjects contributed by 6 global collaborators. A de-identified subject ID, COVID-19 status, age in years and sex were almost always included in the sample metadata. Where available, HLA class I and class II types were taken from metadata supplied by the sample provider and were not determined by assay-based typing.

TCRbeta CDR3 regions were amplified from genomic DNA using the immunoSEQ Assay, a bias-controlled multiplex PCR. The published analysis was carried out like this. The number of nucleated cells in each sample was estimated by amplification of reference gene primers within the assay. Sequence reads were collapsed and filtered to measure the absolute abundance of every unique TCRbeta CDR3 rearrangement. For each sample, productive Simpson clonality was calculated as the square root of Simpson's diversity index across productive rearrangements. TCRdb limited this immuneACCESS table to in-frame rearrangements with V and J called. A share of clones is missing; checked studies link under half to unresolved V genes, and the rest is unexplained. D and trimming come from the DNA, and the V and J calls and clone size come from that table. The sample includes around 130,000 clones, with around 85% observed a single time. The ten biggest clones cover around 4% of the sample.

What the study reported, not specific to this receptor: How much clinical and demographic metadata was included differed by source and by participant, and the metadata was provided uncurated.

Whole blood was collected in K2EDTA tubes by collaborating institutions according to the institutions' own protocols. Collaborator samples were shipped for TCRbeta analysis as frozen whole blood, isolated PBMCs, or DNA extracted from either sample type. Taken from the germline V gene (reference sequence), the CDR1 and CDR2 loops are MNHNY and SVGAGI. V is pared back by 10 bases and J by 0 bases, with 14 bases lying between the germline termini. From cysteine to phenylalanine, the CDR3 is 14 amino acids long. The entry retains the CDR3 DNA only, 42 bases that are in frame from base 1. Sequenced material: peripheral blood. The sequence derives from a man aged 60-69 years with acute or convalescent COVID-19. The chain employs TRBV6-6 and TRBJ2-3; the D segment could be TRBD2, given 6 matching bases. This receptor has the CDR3 CATLLASSTDTQYF. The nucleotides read TGTGCCACCCTACTAGCTTCTAGCACAGATACGCAGTATTTT.